These 21 T cell receptor beta chains were sequenced from one sample in a study of beta chain features in type 1 diabetes (dated by TCRdb to between 2017 and 2018). The library came from the immunoSEQ multiplex PCR assay. All of the isolated RNA was reverse transcribed with the High Capacity cDNA Reverse Transcription Kit, so expressed TCRB transcripts were sequenced. TCRdb's version of the immuneACCESS table is confined to in-frame rearrangements and falls short of the full clone set. An unresolved V gene accounts for under half of the shortfall where checked; the remainder is of unknown origin. The sample table records 200,000 to 250,000 clones; less than 15% of these occur just once. The biggest ten clones account for 0.026% of the sample. The sequenced sample was naive CD4+ T cells from blood. The sample's cell subset or site label, decoded: true naive CD4+ T cells. The receptors here all came from a woman aged 40 to 50 in good health.

This clone has just a few counts. V and J are TRBV5-1 and TRBJ2-2; D perhaps matches TRBD2 (6 bases). The germline V and J ends were trimmed by 3 bases and 4 bases, with 10 bases remaining between them. CDR3 length: 14 amino acids. Germline V gene sequence: CDR1 SGHRS, CDR2 YFSETQ. The CDR3 protein is CASSYRDSTGELFF. The DNA for the CDR3 is TGCGCCAGCAGCTACCGGGACTCCACCGGGGAGCTGTTTTTT. Drawing the rest from reference TRBV5-1 and TRBJ2-2, the complete variable domain is KAGVTQTPRYLIKTRGQQVTLSCSPISGHRSVSWYQQTPGQGLQFLFEYFSETQRNKGNFPGRFSGRQFSNSRSEMNVSTLELGDSALYLCASSYRDSTGELFFGEGSRLTVL.

This sequence joins TRBV11-2 and TRBJ2-2; 10 nucleotides match TRBD2. V trimming: 5 bases; J trimming: 4 bases; junction bases outside the gene matches: 10. CDR3 length: 17 residues. The germline V gene has CDR1 SGHAT and CDR2 FQNNGV. CDR3: CASSTPSGLAATGELFF. The CDR3, as DNA: TGTGCCAGCAGCACCCCGAGCGGACTAGCGGCCACCGGGGAGCTGTTTTTT.

The J gene is TRBJ1-1, the V gene TRBV5-4; no clear D. Germline V gives CDR1 SGHNT, CDR2 YYREEE (reference sequence). Trimming removed 0 bases from V and 0 bases from J, with 3 bases in between. The CDR3 covers 13 residues. The CDR3 is CASSLVLNTEAFF. In DNA form, the CDR3 reads TGTGCCAGCAGCTTGGTCTTGAACACTGAAGCTTTCTTT.

The chain joins TRBV19 to TRBJ2-1, with TRBD1 as a possible D gene (5 bases). Germline V gene lookup returns CDR1 LNHDA and CDR2 SQIVND (reference sequence). The CDR3 is 15 residues long. V lost 6 bases and J lost 5, with 17 bases in between. The CDR3 loop reads CASSPQGVPHNEQFF. As DNA, the CDR3 is TGTGCCAGTAGCCCGCAGGGTGTTCCCCACAATGAGCAGTTCTTC.

The V call is TRBV7-9, the J call TRBJ1-1; weak D call: TRBD1 (6 bases). Germline CDR1 SEHNR, CDR2 FQNEAQ (reference sequence). The CDR3 sequence is 13 residues long. Trimming shortened V by 6 bases and J by 1 base, and 9 bases separated the two germline ends. The DNA for the CDR3 is TGTGCCAGCAGGAACAGGGAGAACACTGAAGCTTTCTTT. Residues: CASRNRENTEAFF.

This clone was found a few times. The V gene is TRBV6-1, the J gene TRBJ2-7, with TRBD1 matching 10 bases. Germline CDR1 and CDR2: MNHNS and SASEGT. The CDR3 spans 15 residues. Unmatched junction bases numbered 11, after V lost 6 bases and J lost 6 bases. The CDR3 loop reads CASRDRGLTGSEQYF. CDR3 nucleotides: TGTGCCAGCAGAGACAGGGGGCTCACCGGATCCGAGCAGTACTTC.

The J gene is TRBJ2-1, the V gene TRBV27; 8 bases are a match to TRBD2. After removal of 2 bases from V and 2 bases from J, the junction contained 8 bases not matched to a gene. This CDR3 is built from 17 residues. CDR1 and CDR2 from the germline V gene are MNHEY and SMNVEV (reference sequence). The DNA of the CDR3 is TGTGCCAGCAGTTTAAGAGGGCTAGCGGGCACCTACAATGAGCAGTTCTTC. It yields the protein CASSLRGLAGTYNEQFF.

This clone was observed a handful of times. The V and J genes are TRBV29-1 and TRBJ2-3, with D perhaps matching TRBD1 (6 bases). The CDR3 sequence is 14 residues long. The germline gives CDR1 SQVTM, CDR2 ANQGSEA. Trimming cost V 7 bases and J 5 bases, with 19 bases left between them. The CDR3 DNA follows: TGCAGCGCTCCGGGCCAGGGGTTGAGAGATACGCAGTATTTT. Its protein is CSAPGQGLRDTQYF.

This chain connects TRBV7-2 to TRBJ2-3, with TRBD2 matching 15 bases. Germline values: CDR1 SGHTA, CDR2 FQGNSA. The ends lost 4 bases at V and 4 bases at J; junction bases unmatched: 9. The CDR3 has 18 amino acids. This chain's CDR3 is CASSSFGTSGGRSDTQYF. The CDR3 DNA follows: TGTGCCAGCAGCTCCTTCGGGACTAGCGGGGGGCGTTCAGATACGCAGTATTTT.

This chain links TRBV9 with TRBJ1-3; 7 nucleotides match TRBD1. V dropped 4 bases and J dropped 1; count of bases not matched to a gene: 8. In germline, CDR1 is SGDLS, CDR2 YYNGEE. This CDR3 spans 16 amino acids. CDR3 nucleotides: TGTGCCAGCAGCTCGGACAGGAGGAGATCTGGAAACACCATATATTTT. It specifies CASSSDRRRSGNTIYF.

This chain connects TRBV15 to TRBJ1-6, with D possibly being TRBD1 (5 bases). Germline CDR1 and CDR2: LNHNV and YYDKDF (reference sequence). The CDR3 is made up of 16 amino acids. V lost 5 bases and J lost 6, with 17 bases in between. CDR3 sequence reads: CATSPRGDGVNSPLHF. The CDR3 nucleotides read TGTGCCACCAGCCCGCGGGGGGACGGTGTTAATTCACCCCTCCACTTT.

This clone was observed a handful of times. This chain links TRBV19 with TRBJ2-3, with a tentative D call TRBD1 (5 bases). Trimming left V 4 bases short and J 6 bases short, with 11 bases between. Germline values: CDR1 LNHDA, CDR2 SQIVND (reference sequence). The CDR3 length is 13 residues. The CDR3, as DNA: TGTGCCAGTAGTACAGGGTCAATCGATACGCAGTATTTT. This sequence encodes CASSTGSIDTQYF. Based on the CDR3 plus reference TRBV19 and TRBJ2-3, the full variable domain is DGGITQSPKYLFRKEGQNVTLSCEQNLNHDAMYWYRQDPGQGLRLIYYSQIVNDFQKGDIAEGYSVSREKKESFPLTVTSAQKNPTAFYLCASSTGSIDTQYFGPGTRLTVL.

The chain is built from TRBV29-1 and TRBJ1-2; D not resolved. CDR3 length equals 13 residues. In germline, CDR1 is SQVTM, CDR2 ANQGSEA. The V gene lost 3 bases and the J gene lost 5 bases, with 13 bases spanning the gap. The DNA for the CDR3 is TGCAGCGTTGACATCTATGGCGGTTATGGCTACACCTTC. It is translated as CSVDIYGGYGYTF.

This clone appeared once. V usage is TRBV7-6 and J usage is TRBJ2-6; a possible D gene is TRBD1 (8 bases). Per germline, CDR1 SGHVS and CDR2 FNYEAQ. The CDR3 length is 20 residues. With 5 bases removed from V and 0 bases from J, the gap between germline ends came to 23 bases. CDR3 loop: CASSPRPTGDYFSGANVLTF. The CDR3 bases are TGTGCCAGCAGCCCCCGTCCGACAGGGGACTACTTCTCTGGGGCCAACGTCCTGACTTTC.

The table lists this clone with a few counts. The chain has TRBV7-2 and TRBJ2-3, with 12 nucleotides matching TRBD2. Germline lookup yields CDR1 SGHTA and CDR2 FQGNSA. The V gene end was trimmed by 5 bases and the J gene end by 2 bases; junction bases not matched to a gene: 5. The CDR3 covers 16 residues. CDR3 nucleotides: TGTGCCAGCAGCCTGACTAGCGGGGGCTACACAGATACGCAGTATTTT. Translated, it gives CASSLTSGGYTDTQYF.

This clone was observed a handful of times. The chain has TRBV4-2 and TRBJ2-5; the match to TRBD1 covers 7 bases. J was trimmed by 5 bases and V by 0 bases; bases with no gene match: 3. The germline CDR1 and CDR2 sequences are LGHNA and YNFKEQ. The length of the CDR3 is 14 residues. Here the CDR3 DNA reads TGTGCCAGCAGCCAAGAGGTACAGGGGGAGACCCAGTACTTC. Amino acid sequence: CASSQEVQGETQYF.

V is TRBV4-1 and J is TRBJ1-2; D gene unclear. The V and J ends lost 0 bases and 8 bases respectively, with 13 bases between them. From germline, CDR1 is MGHRA and CDR2 YSYEKL. This CDR3 contains 14 residues. The CDR3 spells CASSQDQRAEGYTF. CDR3 nucleotides: TGCGCCAGCAGCCAAGATCAGAGGGCCGAGGGCTACACCTTC.

The chain links TRBV27 to TRBJ2-7, with 7 bases aligning to TRBD1. V lost 4 bases and J lost 0; bases outside the gene matches: 6. The CDR3 has 15 amino acids. From germline, CDR1 is MNHEY and CDR2 SMNVEV (reference sequence). In DNA form, the CDR3 reads TGTGCCAGCAGTTCGGGACAGCGAGACTCCTACGAGCAGTACTTC. It encodes CASSSGQRDSYEQYF.

Only a few counts were recorded for this clone. This rearrangement joins TRBV5-1 to TRBJ2-5; possible D gene TRBD1, 6 bases. V was trimmed by 4 bases and J by 3 bases, leaving 16 bases between them. CDR1 and CDR2 from the germline V gene are SGHRS and YFSETQ. The CDR3 runs to 15 residues. As DNA, the CDR3 is TGCGCCAGCAGCGAGGCACTCAGGGGAAAAGAGACCCAGTACTTC. Translation: CASSEALRGKETQYF.

This clone was seen a few times. V gene TRBV6-5 combines with J gene TRBJ1-3, with no clear D. This CDR3 region has 15 residues. V was shortened by 1 base and J by 0 bases, with 7 bases between the two germline ends. Germline lookup yields CDR1 MNHEY and CDR2 SVGAGI. CDR3 loop: CASSYYGGSGNTIYF. CDR3 DNA: TGTGCCAGCAGTTACTACGGCGGCTCTGGAAACACCATATATTTT.

This clone has more than one count but fewer than ten. V gene TRBV5-1 combines with J gene TRBJ2-7; TRBD1 aligns across 11 bases. V was pared by 2 bases and J by 6 bases, with 4 bases of the junction left unmatched. This CDR3 spans 14 amino acids. CDR1 and CDR2 (germline): SGHRS, YFSETQ. CDR3 residues: CASSFTGTGGEQYF. For the CDR3, the DNA is TGCGCCAGCAGCTTCACCGGGACAGGGGGCGAGCAGTACTTC.